This entry is about one TCR beta chain. Its target is unknown. The data belong to a study of T cell responses to AZD1222 COVID-19 vaccine. The CDR3 runs to 16 residues. Germline loops: CDR1 SGHVS, CDR2 FQNEAQ. Trimming took off 5 bases at V and 6 bases at J, with 22 bases between the two ends. Study conclusions and caveats: No day 14 peak samples; only post-peak repertoires were characterized. Possibly, clonal diversity was underestimated; donors were largely white British and included more females.

Profiling relied on immunoSEQ multiplex PCR, and the TCRdb table lists in-frame clones only, not all of them. The data show over 95,000 clones, roughly nine tenths seen once. Material: peripheral blood, obtained on day 0 of AZD1222 vaccination. This chain connects TRBV7-8 to TRBJ1-2, with D perhaps TRBD1 (6 bases). The receptor's source is an adult in good health. As DNA, the CDR3 is TGTGCCAGCAGCCCGTCCCGGGACATCATACCCCATGGCTACACCTTC. Residues: CASSPSRDIIPHGYTF.